Included here is one T cell receptor beta chain sequence, with context. The entry originates in a study of blood T cell repertoires in COVID-19. About the study: PBMCs, B-cell-depleted T cells, or T cells were the source of the cDNA or gDNA that made up the material.

Some clones are missing from TCRdb's copy, which holds only in-frame ones; the method was immunoSEQ multiplex PCR. Among under 95,000 clones listed, around 80% were seen once. This CDR3 has 14 amino acids. Per the germline V gene, CDR1 is LNHDA and CDR2 is SQIVND (reference sequence). V shed 5 bases and J 4 bases; nucleotides not matched to a gene: 3. The source material was peripheral blood. The sequence was obtained from a woman older than 75 with acute or convalescent COVID-19. The rearrangement links TRBV19 to TRBJ2-2; TRBD1 aligns across 8 bases. The CDR3 region has the DNA TGTGCCAGTAGTCCTGGACAGGGCACCGGGGAGCTGTTTTTT. The encoded protein is CASSPGQGTGELFF.